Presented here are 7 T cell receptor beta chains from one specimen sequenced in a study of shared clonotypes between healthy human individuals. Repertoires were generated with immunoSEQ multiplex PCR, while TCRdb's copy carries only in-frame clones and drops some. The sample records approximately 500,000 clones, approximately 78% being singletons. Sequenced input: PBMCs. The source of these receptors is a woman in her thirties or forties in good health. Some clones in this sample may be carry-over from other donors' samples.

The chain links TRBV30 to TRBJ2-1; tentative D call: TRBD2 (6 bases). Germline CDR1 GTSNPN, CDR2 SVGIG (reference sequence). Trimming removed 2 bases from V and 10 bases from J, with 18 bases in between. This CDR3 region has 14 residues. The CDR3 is CAWSRRDWLGEQFF. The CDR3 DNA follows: TGTGCCTGGAGTCGCCGGGACTGGCTGGGGGAGCAGTTCTTC.

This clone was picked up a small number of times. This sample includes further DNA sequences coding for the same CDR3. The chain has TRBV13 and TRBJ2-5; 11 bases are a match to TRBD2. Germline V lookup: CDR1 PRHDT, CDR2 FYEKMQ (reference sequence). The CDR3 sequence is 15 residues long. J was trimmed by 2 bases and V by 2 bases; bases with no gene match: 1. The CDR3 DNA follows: TGTGCCAGCAGCTTAAGACTAGCGGGGCAAGAGACCCAGTACTTC. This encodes CASSLRLAGQETQYF.

The CDR3 sequence: CASSRDRDLYEQYF. CDR3 nucleotides: TGTGCCAGCAGCCGGGACAGGGACCTCTACGAGCAGTACTTC. The chain is built from TRBV28 and TRBJ2-7; 9 nucleotides line up with TRBD1. The CDR3 consists of 14 residues. V lost 6 bases, J lost 3 bases, and 6 bases stayed unmatched. Germline loops: CDR1 MDHEN, CDR2 SYDVKM.

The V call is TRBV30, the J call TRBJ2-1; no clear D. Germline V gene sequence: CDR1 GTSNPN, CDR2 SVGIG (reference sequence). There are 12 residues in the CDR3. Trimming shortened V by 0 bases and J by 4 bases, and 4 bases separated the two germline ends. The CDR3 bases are TGTGCCTGGAGTGTGTCTTACAATGAGCAGTTCTTC. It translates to CAWSVSYNEQFF.

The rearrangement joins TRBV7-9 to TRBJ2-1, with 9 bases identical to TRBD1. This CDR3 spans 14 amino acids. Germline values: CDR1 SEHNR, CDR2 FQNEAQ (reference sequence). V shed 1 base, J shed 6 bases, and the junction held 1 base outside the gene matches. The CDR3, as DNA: TGTGCCAGCAGCTTAGGGACAGGGGTCAATGAGCAGTTCTTC. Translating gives CASSLGTGVNEQFF.

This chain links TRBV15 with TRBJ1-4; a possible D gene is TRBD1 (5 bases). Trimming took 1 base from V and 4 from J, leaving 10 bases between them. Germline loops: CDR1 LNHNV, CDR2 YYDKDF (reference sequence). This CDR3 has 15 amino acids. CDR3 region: CATSRGGTYNEKLFF. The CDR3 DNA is TGTGCCACCAGCAGAGGAGGGACTTATAATGAAAAACTGTTTTTT.

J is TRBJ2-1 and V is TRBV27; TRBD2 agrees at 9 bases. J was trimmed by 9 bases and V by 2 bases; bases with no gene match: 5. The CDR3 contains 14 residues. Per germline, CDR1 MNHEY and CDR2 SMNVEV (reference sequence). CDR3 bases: TGTGCCAGCAGTTTACTAGCGGGGTCGGCTGAGCAGTTCTTC. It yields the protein CASSLLAGSAEQFF.